This TCR beta chain was recovered during a study of cytomegalovirus exposure and HLA in healthy donors. V gave up 5 bases and J gave up 7 bases; unmatched junction bases: 4. In germline, CDR1 is MNHEY, CDR2 SVGAGI. The CDR3 covers 12 residues. Measured with immunoSEQ multiplex PCR; TCRdb has only the in-frame clones, and not every one. This table holds about 140,000 clones, around four fifths found once. In the case of this clone: Its antigen is still unknown.

Whole-study results and caveats: Whilst most TCR sequences proved rare, a subset of public TCRs occurred across many donors. TCR beta chains numbering more than 150 were designated cytomegalovirus-associated. Under in vitro conditions, a few CMV-associated chains were confirmed as specific for CMV antigens.

This receptor was obtained from a woman between 25 and 40 years old in good health and CMV-seronegative. V and J are TRBV6-5 and TRBJ1-2, with TRBD1 matching 7 bases. The material sequenced was PBMCs. The CDR3 loop is CASSDRVGGYTF. Written as DNA, the CDR3 is TGTGCCAGCAGTGACAGGGTGGGTGGCTACACCTTC.